A single sample gave rise to the 5 T cell receptor beta chains below, sequenced in a study of CDR3 diversity in severe acne. Via MiXCR, TCRdb re-called the PCR reads, giving one row per CDR3 protein. The repertoire holds 79,000 or so distinct CDR3 sequences, with 49% as singletons. Sample: blood. These receptors all stem from a male donor with severe acne vulgaris.

This clonotype was seen repeatedly, ten times or more. CDR3 residues: CASSLSREGEKLFF. CDR3 sequence (DNA): TGTGCCAGCAGCTTATCCAGGGAAGGTGAAAAACTGTTTTTT. The genes are TRBV7-8 and TRBJ1-4; D possibly corresponds to TRBD1 (5 bases). The CDR3 is 14 residues long. CDR1 is SGHVS and CDR2 is FQNEAQ in the germline V gene. V was pared by 2 bases and J by 7 bases, with 11 bases between.

On this clonotype itself: This may arise from a read error, as a much more abundant clone is one base away. Without the conserved terminal phenylalanine or tryptophan, this CDR3 likely stems from a read error. The chain recombines TRBV24-1 with TRBJ2-2; possibly TRBD2 for D (5 bases). CDR3 size: 15 residues. Trimming removed 1 base at V and 2 bases at J, with 7 bases between. Germline CDR1 KGHDR, CDR2 SFDVKD. The CDR3 spells CATSDFRGNTGELFL. Here the CDR3 DNA reads TGTGCCACCAGTGATTTTCGGGGTAACACCGGGGAGCTGTTTCTT.

This rearrangement joins TRBV9 to TRBJ2-2, with 9 bases identical to TRBD2. This CDR3 contains 16 residues. Germline loops: CDR1 SGDLS, CDR2 YYNGEE. The ends lost 0 bases at V and 4 bases at J; junction bases unmatched: 4. DNA of the CDR3: TGTGCCAGCAGCGTAGGACTAGCGGTAATCACCGGGGAGCTGTTTTTT. Its translation is CASSVGLAVITGELFF.

The CDR3 spells CASRNSSGRADTQYF. CDR3 sequence (DNA): TGTGCCAGCAGGAACTCTAGCGGGAGGGCGGATACGCAGTATTTT. V gene TRBV7-2 combines with J gene TRBJ2-3, with 12 bases identical to TRBD2. The V gene end was trimmed by 6 bases and the J gene end by 6 bases; junction bases not matched to a gene: 7. The CDR3 spans 15 residues. Per the germline V gene, CDR1 is SGHTA and CDR2 is FQGNSA. The full variable domain, in which reference TRBV7-2 and TRBJ2-3 provide the parts outside the CDR3, is GAGVSQSPSNKVTEKGKDVELRCDPISGHTALYWYRQSLGQGLEFLIYFQGNSAPDKSGLPSDRFSAERTGGSVSTLTIQRTQQEDSAVYLCASRNSSGRADTQYFGPGTRLTVL.

This clonotype is deemed medium-sized. The genes are TRBV6-6 and TRBJ2-7; 8 bases are shared with TRBD2. This CDR3 spans 15 amino acids. Trimming removed 0 bases from V and 6 bases from J; junction bases left unmatched: 7. Per the germline V gene, CDR1 is MNHNY and CDR2 is SVGAGI (reference sequence). The CDR3 reads CASSYSKREQGEQYF. CDR3 nucleotide sequence: TGTGCCAGCAGTTACTCTAAGCGGGAGCAGGGCGAGCAGTACTTC.